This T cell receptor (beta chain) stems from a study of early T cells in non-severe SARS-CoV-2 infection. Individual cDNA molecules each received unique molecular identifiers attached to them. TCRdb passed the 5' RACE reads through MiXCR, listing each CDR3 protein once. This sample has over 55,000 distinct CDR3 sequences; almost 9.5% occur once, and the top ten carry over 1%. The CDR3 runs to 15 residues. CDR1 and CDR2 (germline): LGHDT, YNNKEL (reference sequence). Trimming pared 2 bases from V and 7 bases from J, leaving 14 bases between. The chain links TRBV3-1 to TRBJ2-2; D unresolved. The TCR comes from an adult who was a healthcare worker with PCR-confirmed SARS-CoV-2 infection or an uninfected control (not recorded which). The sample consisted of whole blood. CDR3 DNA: TGTGCCAGCAGCCAAAGTGTGGGTCATGTCGGGGAGCTGTTTTTT. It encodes CASSQSVGHVGELFF. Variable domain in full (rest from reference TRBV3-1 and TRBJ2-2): DTAVSQTPKYLVTQMGNDKSIKCEQNLGHDTMYWYKQDSKKFLKIMFSYNNKELIINETVPNRFSPKSPDKAHLNLHINSLELGDSAVYFCASSQSVGHVGELFFGEGSRLTVL.